This T cell receptor beta chain was found in a study of T cells in Graves' hyperthyroidism and ophthalmopathy. Study-level background: The authors collected peripheral blood at initial diagnosis, before any treatment. The study's findings and limits: Most clonotypes expanded in the thyroid (above 0.001) were also present in blood.

This clonotype has at least ten counts. Its antigen is not known. Criteria for exclusion of patients were uncontrolled infection, other autoimmune disease, pregnancy or lactation. Amplification targeted TCR beta CDR3 regions from RNA transcripts. The HTBI primer set was used in a first-round RT-PCR of the TCR CDR3. In TCRdb, the multiplex PCR reads were re-called with MiXCR into one record per CDR3 protein. The sample holds under 350,000 distinct CDR3 sequences, about a sixth seen once. The CDR3 covers 15 residues. CDR1 SGHRS and CDR2 YFSETQ come from the germline V gene. V shed 2 bases and J shed 1 base, with 13 bases lying between them.

The chain employs TRBV5-1 and TRBJ2-7; possible D gene TRBD2, 6 bases. This sequence was found in a woman aged 55-69 years with Graves' ophthalmopathy. Sequencing was done on a sample of blood. The DNA for the CDR3 is TGCGCCAGCAGCTTCCGGGACGGGACTTCCTACGAGCAGTACTTC. This translates into CASSFRDGTSYEQYF.